The 31 T cell receptor beta chains reported below all come from one sample, sequenced in a study of blood T cell repertoires in COVID-19. Here immunoSEQ multiplex PCR was the method, and the copy in TCRdb shows in-frame clones only, minus some. The top ten hold nearly 10% of the sample, which has more than 35,000 clones, 85% seen once. Sample: peripheral blood. Source of these receptors: a human donor in a cohort sampled during active COVID-19.

V is TRBV3-1 (or the pseudogene TRBV3-2) and J is TRBJ2-7; a weak D match, TRBD2 (6 bases). The CDR3 is 14 residues long. Germline V gives CDR1 LGHDT, CDR2 YNNKEL (reference sequence). V lost 2 bases, J lost 2 bases, and 10 bases lay in between. The CDR3 here is CASSQNGGAYEQYF. Written as DNA, the CDR3 is TGTGCCAGCAGCCAAAACGGGGGAGCCTACGAGCAGTACTTC.

V gene TRBV4-3 combines with J gene TRBJ1-1, with D maybe TRBD1 (5 bases). Trimming left V 0 bases short and J 2 bases short, with 10 bases between. The CDR3 covers 15 residues. CDR1 and CDR2 (germline): LGHNA, YSLEER. The CDR3 is CASSQDGGLNTEAFF. In DNA form, the CDR3 reads TGCGCCAGCAGCCAAGATGGGGGGTTAAACACTGAAGCTTTCTTT.

The chain employs TRBV30 and TRBJ2-5, with 10 bases that match TRBD2. The CDR3 is 14 residues long. Germline-derived CDR1 and CDR2 are GTSNPN and SVGIG (reference sequence). Unmatched junction bases numbered 4, after V lost 3 bases and J lost 3 bases. The CDR3 sequence: CAWSNLAGEETQYF. The CDR3 DNA reads TGTGCCTGGAGCAACCTAGCGGGAGAAGAGACCCAGTACTTC.

V gene TRBV4-1 combines with J gene TRBJ1-3; no firm D call. V shed 1 base and J shed 0 bases, with 13 bases lying between them. Germline-derived CDR1 and CDR2 are MGHRA and YSYEKL. The CDR3 extends over 17 amino acids. In DNA form, the CDR3 reads TGCGCCAGCAGCCAAGGATCGTTACCCGGCTCTGGAAACACCATATATTTT. It codes for CASSQGSLPGSGNTIYF.

This clone showed up just a few times. In DNA form, the CDR3 reads TGTGCCAGCAGCTTAGACAGGGTTGCTTTCTTT. Its translation: CASSLDRVAFF. The chain uses TRBV7-9 and TRBJ1-1; the D gene is possibly TRBD1 (6 bases). V gave up 1 base and J gave up 11 bases, with 8 bases separating them. The CDR3 runs to 11 residues. CDR1 and CDR2 (germline): SEHNR, FQNEAQ (reference sequence). The entire variable domain, with the rest obtained from reference TRBV7-9 and TRBJ1-1, is as follows: DTGVSQNPRHKITKRGQNVTFRCDPISEHNRLYWYRQTLGQGPEFLTYFQNEAQLEKSRLLSDRFSAERPKGSFSTLEIQRTEQGDSAMYLCASSLDRVAFFGQGTRLTVV.

The chain has TRBV7-3 and TRBJ2-7, with TRBD1 matching over 9 bases. This CDR3 contains 14 residues. The germline V gene encodes CDR1 SGHTA and CDR2 FQGTGA. The V segment lost 4 bases and the J segment 6 bases; nucleotides outside the gene matches: 7. The CDR3 nucleotides read TGTGCCAGCAGCTCCCGGGACAGGGAGGGCGAGCAGTACTTC. Amino acids: CASSSRDREGEQYF.

The rearrangement uses TRBV19 and TRBJ2-3; 8 bases agree with TRBD2. V gave up 3 bases and J gave up 2 bases; unmatched junction bases: 7. The CDR3 is made up of 16 amino acids. Per the germline V gene, CDR1 is LNHDA and CDR2 is SQIVND (reference sequence). The CDR3 DNA reads TGTGCCAGTAGTATGAGTCTAGCGGGTTTCACAGATACGCAGTATTTT. This translates into CASSMSLAGFTDTQYF.

The gene calls are TRBV18 and TRBJ2-5, with TRBD1 matching over 7 bases. Germline CDR1 and CDR2: KGHSH and LQKENI. CDR3 length: 15 residues. V was clipped by 3 bases and J by 5 bases; unmatched bases: 9. CDR3 sequence: CASSPERGLRETQYF. The CDR3 DNA sequence: TGTGCCAGCTCACCTGAGAGGGGGCTGCGGGAGACCCAGTACTTC. The variable domain in full, with the rest retrieved from reference TRBV18 and TRBJ2-5, is NAGVMQNPRHLVRRRGQEARLRCSPMKGHSHVYWYRQLPEEGLKFMVYLQKENIIDESGMPKERFSAEFPKEGPSILRIQQVVRGDSAAYFCASSPERGLRETQYFGPGTRLLVL.

This clone appeared a few times. This sequence joins TRBV5-4 and TRBJ2-1; D uncertain. CDR1 and CDR2 (germline): SGHNT, YYREEE (reference sequence). V was trimmed by 4 bases and J by 5 bases, leaving 10 bases between them. The CDR3 sequence is 13 residues long. CDR3 amino acids: CASSTWANNEQFF. The CDR3 DNA is TGTGCCAGCAGCACATGGGCCAACAATGAGCAGTTCTTC.

Only a few counts were recorded for this clone. The rearrangement links TRBV29-1 to TRBJ1-1; 8 bases map to TRBD1. Looked up from germline, CDR1 is SQVTM and CDR2 is ANQGSEA. The V gene end was trimmed by 7 bases and the J gene end by 3 bases; junction bases not matched to a gene: 10. This CDR3 has 14 residues. The CDR3 nucleotides are TGCAGCGCCAACACAGGGGGAATGTACACTGAAGCTTTCTTT. It encodes CSANTGGMYTEAFF.

This chain uses TRBV6-6 with TRBJ1-4, with 8 bases fitting TRBD1. V shed 4 bases, J shed 7 bases, and the junction held 8 bases outside the gene matches. The length of the CDR3 is 15 residues. Germline V gene sequence: CDR1 MNHNY, CDR2 SVGAGI (reference sequence). The CDR3 is CASSSGQGRIEKLFF. DNA of the CDR3: TGTGCCAGCAGTTCCGGACAGGGTCGTATTGAAAAACTGTTTTTT.

The chain links TRBV30 to TRBJ1-2, with D uncertain. This CDR3 spans 15 amino acids. Germline values: CDR1 GTSNPN, CDR2 SVGIG (reference sequence). Trimming cost V 1 base and J 0 bases, with 12 bases left between them. The DNA for the CDR3 is TGTGCCTGGAGTGAAGAGGGCACTACTAACTATGGCTACACCTTC. As protein: CAWSEEGTTNYGYTF.

The chain employs TRBV6-5 and TRBJ1-4; TRBD1 is a possible D gene (5 bases). The V gene's germline CDR1 is MNHEY and CDR2 SVGAGI. The length of the CDR3 is 15 residues. Between the trimmed V and J ends, which lost 6 bases and 0 bases, there was a span of 11 bases. CDR3 nucleotides: TGTGCCAGCAGAACCGGGGGGGCAACTAATGAAAAACTGTTTTTT. As protein: CASRTGGATNEKLFF.

The genes are TRBV5-1 and TRBJ2-2, with no clear D. The CDR3 length is 13 residues. V was clipped by 4 bases and J by 7 bases, with 11 bases between them. Germline CDR1 is SGHRS and CDR2 is YFSETQ. The CDR3: CASSLASGGELFF. The CDR3 DNA reads as TGCGCCAGCAGCCTGGCTTCGGGCGGGGAGCTGTTTTTT.

This chain connects TRBV4-1 to TRBJ2-2, with D possibly being TRBD2 (5 bases). CDR1 is MGHRA, CDR2 YSYEKL, per germline. The CDR3 has 14 residues. Trimming removed 1 base from V and 6 bases from J, with 9 bases in between. The CDR3 is CASSQGRPPGELFF. The DNA of the CDR3 is TGCGCCAGCAGCCAAGGGAGGCCCCCCGGGGAGCTGTTTTTT.

V and J are TRBV7-3 and TRBJ2-1, with 10 bases fitting TRBD2. Germline CDR1 SGHTA, CDR2 FQGTGA. CDR3 size: 14 residues. After removal of 3 bases from V and 11 bases from J, the junction contained 7 bases not matched to a gene. CDR3 sequence: CASSLLASGGKQFF. In nucleotides, the CDR3 is TGTGCCAGCAGCTTGTTGGCTAGCGGGGGAAAGCAGTTCTTC.

This clone has more than one count but fewer than ten. V and J are TRBV2 and TRBJ2-7, with 9 bases that match TRBD1. Germline V gives CDR1 SNHLY, CDR2 FYNNEI. The CDR3 totals 14 residues. The V gene end was trimmed by 6 bases and the J gene end by 1 base; junction bases not matched to a gene: 4. CDR3 bases: TGTGCCAGCAGGGCCGGGACAGGGTCCTACGAGCAGTACTTC. Its protein is CASRAGTGSYEQYF. The full variable domain, rest sourced from reference TRBV2 and TRBJ2-7, is EPEVTQTPSHQVTQMGQEVILRCVPISNHLYFYWYRQILGQKVEFLVSFYNNEISEKSEIFDDQFSVERPDGSNFTLKIRSTKLEDSAMYFCASRAGTGSYEQYFGPGTRLTVT.

The chain is built from TRBV5-1 and TRBJ2-2, with D perhaps TRBD1 (6 bases). The CDR3 has 14 residues. Germline V gives CDR1 SGHRS, CDR2 YFSETQ. V gave up 4 bases and J gave up 4 bases, with 11 bases separating them. The CDR3 bases are TGCGCCAGCAGCGGGGGCACCACCACCGGGGAGCTGTTTTTT. This translates into CASSGGTTTGELFF.

The chain is built from TRBV3-1 (or the pseudogene TRBV3-2) and TRBJ2-5; 9 bases agree with TRBD2. Germline loops: CDR1 LGHDT, CDR2 YNNKEL (reference sequence). J lost 6 bases, V lost 4 bases, and 6 bases had no gene match. The CDR3 sequence is 14 residues long. CDR3 nucleotides: TGTGCCAGCAGCCGGAGCGGGGGGATGAAGACCCAGTACTTC. This gives the protein CASSRSGGMKTQYF.

The CDR3 DNA is TGTGCCAGCAGCTTAAGGGGGACACTGCCTAACTATGGCTACACCTTC. Translation gives CASSLRGTLPNYGYTF. The V gene is TRBV5-8, the J gene TRBJ1-2, with a possible D match to TRBD1 (6 bases). V was trimmed by 2 bases and J by 0 bases, leaving 14 bases between them. The CDR3 loop spans 16 amino acids. In germline, CDR1 is SGHTS, CDR2 YDEGEE.

The gene calls are TRBV24-1 and TRBJ1-2, with no clear D. Trimming left V 4 bases short and J 7 bases short, with 15 bases between. The CDR3 extends over 14 amino acids. Germline V gives CDR1 KGHDR, CDR2 SFDVKD. CDR3 sequence: CATSDSRSGFGYTF. The DNA of the CDR3 is TGTGCCACCAGTGACTCCCGGTCGGGGTTTGGCTACACCTTC.

The chain employs TRBV18 and TRBJ1-2, with D perhaps TRBD1 (6 bases). The CDR3 has 12 amino acids. CDR1 is KGHSH and CDR2 is LQKENI in the germline V gene. The germline V and J ends were trimmed by 3 bases and 4 bases, with 6 bases remaining between them. Here the CDR3 reads CASSPDSYGYTF. The CDR3 nucleotides read TGTGCCAGCTCACCGGACAGCTATGGCTACACCTTC.

The V gene is TRBV19, the J gene TRBJ1-1; a weak D match, TRBD1 (6 bases). The V gene's germline CDR1 is LNHDA and CDR2 SQIVND (reference sequence). The CDR3 spans 15 residues. V dropped 5 bases and J dropped 1 base, with 14 bases sitting between them. The CDR3 DNA reads as TGTGCCAGTAGTCCTCCGGACAGAAAGAACACTGAAGCTTTCTTT. Protein sequence: CASSPPDRKNTEAFF.

This chain connects TRBV18 to TRBJ1-3; D may be TRBD1 (5 bases). Germline lookup yields CDR1 KGHSH and CDR2 LQKENI. V shed 6 bases and J shed 0 bases, with 9 bases lying between them. The CDR3 has 14 amino acids. The DNA for the CDR3 is TGTGCCAGCTCCCCCAGGGACTCTGGAAACACCATATATTTT. This encodes CASSPRDSGNTIYF. Full variable domain (missing parts from reference TRBV18 and TRBJ1-3): NAGVMQNPRHLVRRRGQEARLRCSPMKGHSHVYWYRQLPEEGLKFMVYLQKENIIDESGMPKERFSAEFPKEGPSILRIQQVVRGDSAAYFCASSPRDSGNTIYFGEGSWLTVV.

The chain couples TRBV7-2 to TRBJ2-3, with a tentative D call TRBD2 (6 bases). The CDR3 contains 13 residues. CDR1 SGHTA and CDR2 FQGNSA come from the germline V gene. V was pared by 8 bases and J by 4 bases, with 13 bases between. CDR3 residues: CASSREIADTQYF. For the CDR3, the DNA is TGTGCCAGCTCCCGGGAGATCGCAGATACGCAGTATTTT.

The chain links TRBV24-1 to TRBJ2-4; tentative D call: TRBD1 (6 bases). The CDR3 is made up of 22 amino acids. Germline CDR1 is KGHDR and CDR2 is SFDVKD. V gave up 2 bases and J gave up 0 bases, with 28 bases separating them. Written as DNA, the CDR3 is TGTGCCACCAGTGATTACGAGGCCCGACAGGCCAGGAGGACAGTAGCCAAAAACATTCAGTACTTC. Translating gives CATSDYEARQARRTVAKNIQYF.

The V and J genes are TRBV27 and TRBJ2-3; the match to TRBD2 covers 10 bases. The CDR3 has 15 amino acids. Germline CDR1 reads MNHEY; CDR2 reads SMNVEV (reference sequence). J was trimmed by 4 bases and V by 3 bases; bases with no gene match: 4. CDR3 residues: CASSFSGRAPDTQYF. CDR3 nucleotide sequence: TGTGCCAGCAGTTTCAGCGGGAGGGCCCCAGATACGCAGTATTTT.

This clone was detected a few times. The chain employs TRBV6-5 and TRBJ1-1; 7 positions match TRBD1. Germline V gene data show CDR1 as MNHEY and CDR2 as SVGAGI. The CDR3 spans 15 residues. The junction had 9 bases not matched to a gene; V was cut back by 7 bases and J by 1 base. The CDR3 protein is CASNIERTGNTEAFF. The DNA for the CDR3 is TGTGCCAGCAATATAGAAAGGACAGGGAACACTGAAGCTTTCTTT.

The chain uses TRBV5-6 and TRBJ1-1, with D perhaps matching TRBD1 (5 bases). The V and J ends lost 3 bases and 11 bases respectively, with 14 bases between them. Germline-derived CDR1 and CDR2 are SGHDT and YYEEEE. This CDR3 comprises 12 residues. Here the CDR3 reads CASSWGSSGAFF. As DNA, the CDR3 is TGTGCCAGCAGCTGGGGCAGTTCTGGGGCTTTCTTT.

V gene TRBV5-6 combines with J gene TRBJ2-1; 8 bases fit TRBD2. This CDR3 is built from 16 residues. Germline CDR1 reads SGHDT; CDR2 reads YYEEEE. Trimming at V came to 3 bases and at J to 5 bases, leaving 10 bases not matched to a gene. For the CDR3, the DNA is TGTGCCAGCAGCTCCGATCGGACTAGCCGGCACAATGAGCAGTTCTTC. It encodes CASSSDRTSRHNEQFF.

This rearrangement joins TRBV5-6 to TRBJ2-1, with TRBD2 identical over 7 bases. The CDR3 runs 15 residues. Germline assignment: CDR1 SGHDT and CDR2 YYEEEE. Germline trimming cut 5 bases from V and 4 bases from J; bases unmatched to any gene: 9. CDR3 loop: CASRSGRGSYNEQFF. The CDR3 DNA reads as TGTGCCAGCAGGAGTGGGAGGGGATCTTACAATGAGCAGTTCTTC.